This T cell receptor (beta chain) was profiled in a study of TIL therapy for anti-PD-1-resistant metastatic lung cancer. General study findings and limits: Many TIL product clones were absent from baseline tumor, suggesting clonal contraction. TIL cultures after expansion showed higher clonality and lower diversity than baseline tumor (median around 6% vs 30%).

Regarding time point: pre-treatment sample, taken before nivolumab and TIL therapy. Pleural nodules or supraclavicular lymph nodes made up most of the excised metastases sampled. The libraries were made with immunoSEQ v3. Using immunoSEQ multiplex PCR, the repertoire was profiled, and TCRdb retains in-frame clones only, with some absent. The data contain fewer than 15,000 clones, about three fifths of them singletons. Remarks on this clone: Its antigen remains unidentified.

Germline assignment: CDR1 SEHNR and CDR2 FQNEAQ (reference sequence). Trimming stripped 4 bases from V and 0 bases from J, with 18 bases between. The CDR3 totals 17 residues. The V gene is TRBV7-9, the J gene TRBJ1-1; D is uncertain. The origin of this receptor is a woman aged 25-85 years with non-small cell lung cancer. The material was tumor tissue, obtained at baseline. Here the CDR3 DNA reads TGTGCCAGCAGCTCCTTGGCGGGAACTCTAATGAACACTGAAGCTTTCTTT. It is translated as CASSSLAGTLMNTEAFF. The complete variable domain, with remaining parts taken from reference TRBV7-9 and TRBJ1-1, reads DTGVSQNPRHKITKRGQNVTFRCDPISEHNRLYWYRQTLGQGPEFLTYFQNEAQLEKSRLLSDRFSAERPKGSFSTLEIQRTEQGDSAMYLCASSSLAGTLMNTEAFFGQGTRLTVV.